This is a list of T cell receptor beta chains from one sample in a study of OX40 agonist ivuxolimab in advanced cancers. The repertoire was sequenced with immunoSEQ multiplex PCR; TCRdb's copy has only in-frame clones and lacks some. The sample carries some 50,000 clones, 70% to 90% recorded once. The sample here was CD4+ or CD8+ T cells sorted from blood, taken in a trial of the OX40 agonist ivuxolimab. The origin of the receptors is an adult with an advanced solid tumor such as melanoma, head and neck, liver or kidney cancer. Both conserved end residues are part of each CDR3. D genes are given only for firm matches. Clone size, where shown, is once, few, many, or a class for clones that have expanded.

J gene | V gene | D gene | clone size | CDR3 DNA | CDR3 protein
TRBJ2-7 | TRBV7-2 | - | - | TGTGCCAGCAGCCCGGGAGCCGGGACCCCCTACGAGCAGTACTTC | CASSPGAGTPYEQYF
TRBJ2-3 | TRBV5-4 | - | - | TGTGCCAGCAGCTTCCCCGTGGGCACAGATACGCAGTATTTT | CASSFPVGTDTQYF
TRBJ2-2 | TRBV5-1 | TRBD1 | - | TGCGCCAGCAGCCTCGGACAGGGGGCGCGCACCGGGGAGCTGTTTTTT | CASSLGQGARTGELFF
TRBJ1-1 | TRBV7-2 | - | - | TGTGCCAGCAGCTTAGTACCAGGGGTGACTGAAGCTTTCTTT | CASSLVPGVTEAFF
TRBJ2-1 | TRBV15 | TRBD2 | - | TGTGCCACCAGCAGAGGGAGGCTAGCGGGAGGCGTGAGCAATGAGCAGTTCTTC | CATSRGRLAGGVSNEQFF
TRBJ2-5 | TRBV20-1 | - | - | TGCAGTGCTGGCACTAGAGTTTCGCAGTACTTC | CSAGTRVSQYF
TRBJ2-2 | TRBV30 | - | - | TGTGCCTGGAGAGGATTTAGTAACACCGGGGAGCTGTTTTTT | CAWRGFSNTGELFF
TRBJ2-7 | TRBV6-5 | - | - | TGTGCCAGCAGTGCCCCCGGGACAAACACCTACGAGCAGTACTTC | CASSAPGTNTYEQYF
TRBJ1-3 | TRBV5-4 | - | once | TGTGCCAGCAGCTCTCAGGGGTCTGGAAACACCATATATTTT | CASSSQGSGNTIYF
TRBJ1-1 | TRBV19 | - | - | TGTGCCAGTAGTATAGCGAGGGGAGGTAGGGCTGAAGCTTTCTTT | CASSIARGGRAEAFF
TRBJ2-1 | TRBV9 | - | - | TGTGCCAGCAGCGTAACACTAAAGAATGAGCAGTTCTTC | CASSVTLKNEQFF
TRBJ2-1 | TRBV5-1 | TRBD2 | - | TGCGCCAGCAGCTTGCCGCCTAGCGGGTCAAAAGGTTGGCAGTTCTTC | CASSLPPSGSKGWQFF
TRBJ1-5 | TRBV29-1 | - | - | TGCAGCGTGGGGGTTAGCAATCAGCCCCAGCATTTT | CSVGVSNQPQHF
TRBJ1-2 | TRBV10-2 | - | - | TGCGCCACCTTAGAGGACGGTGCTAACTATGGCTACACCTTC | CATLEDGANYGYTF
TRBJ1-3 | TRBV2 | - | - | TGTGCCAGCAGAAGGATGGCAAACTCTGGAAACACCATATATTTT | CASRRMANSGNTIYF
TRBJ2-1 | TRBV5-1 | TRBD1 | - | TGCGCCAGCAGCAGAACCGGGACAGGGGGTTCCAATGAGCAGTTCTTC | CASSRTGTGGSNEQFF
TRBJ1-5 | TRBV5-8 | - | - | TGTGCCAGCAGCTTGGGTCACGGGCCGGTGCCCCAGCATTTT | CASSLGHGPVPQHF
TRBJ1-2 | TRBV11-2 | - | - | TGTGCCAGCAGCCCCGACCGGCTAAACTATGGCTACACCTTC | CASSPDRLNYGYTF
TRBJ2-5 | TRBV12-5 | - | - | TGTGCTAGTGGGGACCAGCACCAAGAGACCCAGTACTTC | CASGDQHQETQYF
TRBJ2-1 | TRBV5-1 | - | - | TGCGCCAGCAGTTCTGGACTGGGTAGCCACTCCTACAATGAGCAGTTCTTC | CASSSGLGSHSYNEQFF
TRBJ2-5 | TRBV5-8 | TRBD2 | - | TGTGCCAGCAGCTTGGTTGGACTAGCGGGGGCCAAGGTGGAGACCCAGTACTTC | CASSLVGLAGAKVETQYF
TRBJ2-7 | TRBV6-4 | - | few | TGTGCCAGCAGTGACCAGGAGGGCTACGAGCAGTACTTC | CASSDQEGYEQYF
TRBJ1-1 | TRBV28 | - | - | TGTGCCAGCAGTTCGACAGACACTGAAGCTTTCTTT | CASSSTDTEAFF
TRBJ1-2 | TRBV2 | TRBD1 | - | TGTGCCAGCACCTCGGTACAGGGGGCTGTTGGCTACACCTTC | CASTSVQGAVGYTF
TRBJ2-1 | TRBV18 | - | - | TGTGCCAGCTCACCAACCCCAGGGTATGAGCAGTTCTTC | CASSPTPGYEQFF
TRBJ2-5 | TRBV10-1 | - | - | TGCGCCAGCAGTGAAGGGCAGACCCAAGAGACCCAGTACTTC | CASSEGQTQETQYF
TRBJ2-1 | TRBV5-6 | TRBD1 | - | TGTGCCAGCAGCGATTTGGGCGATGGACAGGAGGCTGAGCAGTTCTTC | CASSDLGDGQEAEQFF
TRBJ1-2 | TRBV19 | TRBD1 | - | TGTGCCAGTAGTATCGGGGGACAGTCCCAAAGTGGCTACACCTTC | CASSIGGQSQSGYTF
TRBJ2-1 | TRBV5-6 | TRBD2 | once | TGTGCCAGCAGCTTGACGACTAGCGGGGTCAATGAGCAGTTCTTC | CASSLTTSGVNEQFF
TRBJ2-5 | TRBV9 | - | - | TGTGCCAGCAGCCTCAACGGGGAAGAGACCCAGTACTTC | CASSLNGEETQYF
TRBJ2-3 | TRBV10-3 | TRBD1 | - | TGTGCCATCAGTGAGTCGACAGGGTACACAGATACGCAGTATTTT | CAISESTGYTDTQYF
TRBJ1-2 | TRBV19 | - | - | TGTGCCAGTAGCCCTCAGGCCTCTAGAGTCGGCTACACCTTC | CASSPQASRVGYTF
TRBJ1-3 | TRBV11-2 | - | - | TGTGCCAGCAACCTACAGAACTCTGGAAACACCATATATTTT | CASNLQNSGNTIYF
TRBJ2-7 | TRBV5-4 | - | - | TGTGCCAGCAGCTTGTTAGGAGGGAGCTCCTACGAGCAGTACTTC | CASSLLGGSSYEQYF
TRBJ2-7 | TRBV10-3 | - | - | TGTGCCATCAGTGATCAAGACAGGAGGCCGTCCTACGAGCAGTACTTC | CAISDQDRRPSYEQYF
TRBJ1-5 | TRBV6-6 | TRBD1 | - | TGTGCCAGCAGTTACACCACAGGGGGCCGGCGACAGCCCCAGCATTTT | CASSYTTGGRRQPQHF
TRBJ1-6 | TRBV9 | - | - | TGTGCCAGCAACGACGGCGATAATTCACCCCTCCACTTT | CASNDGDNSPLHF
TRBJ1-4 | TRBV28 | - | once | TGTGCCAGCAGTTTAATAGGGACTAATGAAAAACTGTTTTTT | CASSLIGTNEKLFF
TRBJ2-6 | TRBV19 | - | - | TGTGCCAGTAGTATAGAGGGGGTGCTCTCTGGGGCCAACGTCCTGACTTTC | CASSIEGVLSGANVLTF
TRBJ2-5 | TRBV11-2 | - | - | TGTGCCAGCAGCTCCCGCGGGGGCCGGGAGACCCAGTACTTC | CASSSRGGRETQYF
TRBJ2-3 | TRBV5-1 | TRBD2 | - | TGCGCCAGCAGCTTGGCTAGCGGGCCAGATACGCAGTATTTT | CASSLASGPDTQYF
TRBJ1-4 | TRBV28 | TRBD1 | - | TGTGCCAGCAGGGGACAGGGGGACGCAACTAATGAAAAACTGTTTTTT | CASRGQGDATNEKLFF
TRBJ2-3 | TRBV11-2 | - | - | TGTGCCAGCAGCCCCCCCCGCCCTAGCACAGATACGCAGTATTTT | CASSPPRPSTDTQYF